This TCR beta chain comes out of a study of cytomegalovirus exposure and HLA in healthy donors. Overall study findings and caveats: While the bulk of TCR sequences proved rare, some public TCRs turned up in many donors. CMV antigen specificity of a few CMV-associated chains was confirmed in vitro.

This table comes from immunoSEQ multiplex PCR, and its TCRdb copy is limited to in-frame clones, with some not included. The data contain 70,000 or so clones, 90% to 95% of them singletons. Germline V CDR1 and CDR2: SGHAT, FQNNGV. This CDR3 region has 12 residues. V lost 5 bases, J lost 6 bases, and 10 bases lay in between. This clone was detected only once. Its antigen is currently unknown. The source is a woman between 18 and 30 years old in good health and CMV-seropositive. The rearrangement joins TRBV11-2 to TRBJ1-1, with D hard to call. The source material was PBMCs. This CDR3 is CASSTHLPEAFF. CDR3 sequence (DNA): TGTGCCAGCAGCACACACCTCCCTGAAGCTTTCTTT.